Below are 23 T cell receptor beta chains sequenced from a single sample in a study of shared clonotypes between healthy human individuals. The protocol was immunoSEQ multiplex PCR, while the TCRdb copy is restricted to in-frame clones and leaves out a portion. This sample yields 2 million to 2.5 million clones, of which approximately 94% are seen a single time; roughly 0.13% belongs to the top ten. Sequenced material: naive CD4+ T cells sorted from blood. Subset noted: CD45RA+ positively selected. Receptors were obtained from a man aged 18-30 years in good health.

This clone was observed a single time. Other DNA sequences in this sample translate to the same CDR3. The chain uses TRBV28 and TRBJ1-5, with D unclear. The CDR3 consists of 14 residues. The V gene's germline CDR1 is MDHEN and CDR2 SYDVKM. V shed 3 bases and J shed 4 bases, with 10 bases lying between them. CDR3 nucleotide sequence: TGTGCCAGCAGTTTGAGGGTCGGGAATCAGCCCCAGCATTTT. Its translation: CASSLRVGNQPQHF.

The chain links TRBV6-1 to TRBJ2-1; D perhaps matches TRBD2 (7 bases). The CDR3 runs to 18 residues. V was cut by 4 bases and J by 3 bases, with 22 bases left in between. Per the germline V gene, CDR1 is MNHNS and CDR2 is SASEGT. The CDR3 DNA reads TGTGCCAGCAGTGCCCCCTCAAGCGGGACATGGGTCTACAATGAGCAGTTCTTC. Translating it yields CASSAPSSGTWVYNEQFF.

The chain uses TRBV5-4 and TRBJ1-2, with D uncertain. The CDR3 is made up of 12 amino acids. Trimming removed 3 bases from V and 3 bases from J, with 6 bases in between. CDR1 SGHNT and CDR2 YYREEE come from the germline V gene (reference sequence). The CDR3 sequence is CASSSADYGYTF. In DNA, the CDR3 is TGTGCCAGCAGCTCGGCTGACTATGGCTACACCTTC.

The count of this clone is one. V usage is TRBV5-8 and J usage is TRBJ2-1; D is unresolved. The CDR3 spans 17 residues. CDR1 is SGHTS and CDR2 is YDEGEE in the germline V gene. With 0 bases removed from V and 0 bases from J, the gap between germline ends came to 13 bases. Here the CDR3 reads CASSLAVLLSSYNEQFF. The DNA of the CDR3 is TGTGCCAGCAGCTTGGCGGTACTTCTAAGCTCCTACAATGAGCAGTTCTTC.

This chain links TRBV18 with TRBJ2-1; D possibly corresponds to TRBD1 (6 bases). There are 15 residues in the CDR3. Germline CDR1 KGHSH, CDR2 LQKENI. V lost 0 bases and J 6 bases, leaving 12 bases between the germline ends. The CDR3, as DNA: TGTGCCAGCTCACCACCAACAGGGATTGGCAATGAGCAGTTCTTC. Translation gives CASSPPTGIGNEQFF.

The chain is built from TRBV5-4 and TRBJ1-1; D gene unclear. The length of the CDR3 is 14 residues. From germline, CDR1 is SGHNT and CDR2 YYREEE (reference sequence). V shed 1 base and J shed 1 base, with 8 bases lying between them. In DNA form, the CDR3 reads TGTGCCAGCAGCTTGACCAGCCCGAACACTGAAGCTTTCTTT. It yields the protein CASSLTSPNTEAFF.

The chain is built from TRBV5-5 and TRBJ2-7, with D possibly matching TRBD1 (6 bases). The CDR3 totals 14 residues. The germline V gene has CDR1 SGHKS and CDR2 YYEKEE (reference sequence). Trimming left V 4 bases short and J 2 bases short, with 13 bases between. The CDR3, as DNA: TGTGCCAGCAGCCCCGGGACAACCACCTACGAGCAGTACTTC. This sequence encodes CASSPGTTTYEQYF.

The chain joins TRBV11-2 to TRBJ2-5; 8 positions match TRBD2. Germline V gene lookup returns CDR1 SGHAT and CDR2 FQNNGV. CDR3 length: 13 amino acids. Trimming removed 8 bases from V and 4 bases from J; junction bases left unmatched: 6. The CDR3 here is CASSGGPGETQYF. The CDR3 bases are TGTGCCAGCTCGGGGGGGCCGGGAGAGACCCAGTACTTC.

The rearrangement uses TRBV7-8 and TRBJ2-7; tentatively, D is TRBD1 (5 bases). The V gene lost 6 bases and the J gene lost 12 bases, with 21 bases spanning the gap. Germline V lookup: CDR1 SGHVS, CDR2 FQNEAQ. The CDR3 is 13 amino acids. CDR3 protein: CASSSGYGPKWYF. DNA for the CDR3: TGTGCCAGCAGTTCAGGGTATGGTCCGAAGTGGTACTTC. The complete variable domain, with remaining parts taken from reference TRBV7-8 and TRBJ2-7, reads GAGVSQSPRYKVAKRGQDVALRCDPISGHVSLFWYQQALGQGPEFLTYFQNEAQLDKSGLPSDRFFAERPEGSVSTLKIQRTQQEDSAVYLCASSSGYGPKWYFGPGTRLTVT.

The chain employs TRBV6-6 and TRBJ2-3; TRBD2 agrees at 9 bases. The CDR3 covers 13 residues. J gave up 11 bases and V 5 bases, and 8 bases lay outside the gene matches. Germline V gives CDR1 MNHNY, CDR2 SVGAGI (reference sequence). CDR3 amino acids: CASSPIAGVEQYF. In DNA form, the CDR3 reads TGTGCCAGCAGTCCAATAGCGGGAGTCGAGCAGTATTTT.

The rearrangement uses TRBV5-4 and TRBJ1-2, with TRBD1 matching over 10 bases. Germline CDR1 SGHNT, CDR2 YYREEE (reference sequence). The CDR3 contains 15 residues. Unmatched junction bases numbered 7, after V lost 4 bases and J lost 4 bases. The DNA of the CDR3 is TGTGCCAGCAGCCTGGGACAGGGGACCCTCTATGGCTACACCTTC. Translated, it gives CASSLGQGTLYGYTF. Full variable domain (outside the CDR3, taken from reference TRBV5-4 and TRBJ1-2): ETGVTQSPTHLIKTRGQQVTLRCSSQSGHNTVSWYQQALGQGPQFIFQYYREEENGRGNFPPRFSGLQFPNYSSELNVNALELDDSALYLCASSLGQGTLYGYTFGSGTRLTVV.

The chain combines TRBV20-1 with TRBJ1-6; D remains unclear. The CDR3 consists of 11 residues. In germline, CDR1 is DFQATT, CDR2 SNEGSKA (reference sequence). The ends were cut back, 6 bases at V and 14 bases at J, with 14 bases in the middle. This CDR3 reads CSAPDQSSLHF. The CDR3 coding sequence is TGCAGTGCCCCGGACCAGTCCTCCCTCCACTTT.

The chain is built from TRBV6-7 and TRBJ2-3, with D possibly TRBD2 on 6 matching bases. TRBV6-7 is an ORF, with its function uncertain. V gave up 8 bases and J gave up 2 bases, with 23 bases separating them. The CDR3 has 17 amino acids. The CDR3 DNA is TGTGCCAGCCCCCTCGACCGGGACTGGAGGATCACAGATACGCAGTATTTT. This encodes CASPLDRDWRITDTQYF.

V is TRBV15 and J is TRBJ1-4, with a weak D call TRBD1 (5 bases). Germline values: CDR1 LNHNV, CDR2 YYDKDF (reference sequence). The CDR3 has 15 residues. Trimming took 0 bases from V and 2 from J, leaving 7 bases between them. The CDR3 loop reads CATSREGVTNEKLFF. CDR3 nucleotides: TGTGCCACCAGCAGAGAGGGGGTTACTAATGAAAAACTGTTTTTT.

This clone occurred once. CDR3 nucleotides: TGTGCCATCAGTGGGATACTAGCGGGGGACAATGAGCAGTTCTTC. Translated, it gives CAISGILAGDNEQFF. The chain uses TRBV10-3 and TRBJ2-1; 11 bases align to TRBD2. The CDR3 covers 15 residues. The germline V gene encodes CDR1 ENHRY and CDR2 SYGVKD. Germline trimming cut 4 bases from V and 5 bases from J; bases unmatched to any gene: 4.

V is TRBV9 and J is TRBJ1-3; D possibly corresponds to TRBD1 (5 bases). Trimming took 4 bases from V and 0 from J, leaving 20 bases between them. CDR1 SGDLS and CDR2 YYNGEE come from the germline V gene. The CDR3 extends over 18 amino acids. As DNA, the CDR3 is TGTGCCAGCAGCACACTCTGGGACGGACAAACCTCTGGAAACACCATATATTTT. Protein: CASSTLWDGQTSGNTIYF. The whole variable domain, filled in from reference TRBV9 and TRBJ1-3, reads DSGVTQTPKHLITATGQRVTLRCSPRSGDLSVYWYQQSLDQGLQFLIQYYNGEERAKGNILERFSAQQFPDLHSELNLSSLELGDSALYFCASSTLWDGQTSGNTIYFGEGSWLTVV.

V and J are TRBV19 and TRBJ1-5, with 8 bases lining up with TRBD1. Germline values: CDR1 LNHDA, CDR2 SQIVND (reference sequence). Trimming took 4 bases from V and 0 from J; bases not matched to a gene: 14. The CDR3 is 19 residues long. The CDR3, as DNA: TGTGCCAGTAGTACCTACACAACACAGGGGGGCGGTAGCAATCAGCCCCAGCATTTT. As protein: CASSTYTTQGGGSNQPQHF.

The V and J genes are TRBV7-8 and TRBJ1-5; 7 bases map to TRBD1. The J segment lost 4 bases and the V segment lost 1 base, leaving 7 bases of the junction unmatched. The V gene's germline CDR1 is SGHVS and CDR2 FQNEAQ. This CDR3 region has 16 residues. CDR3 sequence reads: CASSLEGQQSNQPQHF. The CDR3, as DNA: TGTGCCAGCAGCTTAGAGGGACAGCAGAGTAATCAGCCCCAGCATTTT.

V gene TRBV27 combines with J gene TRBJ1-1; no clear D. CDR1 is MNHEY, CDR2 SMNVEV, per germline (reference sequence). V was cut by 8 bases and J by 2 bases, with 15 bases left in between. The CDR3 totals 14 residues. As DNA, the CDR3 is TGTGCCAGCGGAGCTCTAGGCGTTAACACTGAAGCTTTCTTT. Translating it yields CASGALGVNTEAFF.

V is TRBV5-6 and J is TRBJ2-7; the D gene could be TRBD1 or TRBD2 (6 bases each). The CDR3 contains 14 residues. The germline V gene encodes CDR1 SGHDT and CDR2 YYEEEE. Between the trimmed V and J ends, which lost 7 bases and 3 bases, there was a span of 17 bases. The CDR3 bases are TGTGCCAGCTCACGACGGGGGCCAGGCTACGAGCAGTACTTC. It encodes CASSRRGPGYEQYF.

This clone has just one count. The gene calls are TRBV27 and TRBJ2-2; tentative D call: TRBD1 (5 bases). The CDR3 loop spans 15 amino acids. Trimming took 4 bases from V and 4 from J, leaving 13 bases between them. The germline gives CDR1 MNHEY, CDR2 SMNVEV (reference sequence). The CDR3: CASSSAQGTTGELFF. CDR3 DNA sequence: TGTGCCAGCAGTTCTGCGCAGGGAACCACCGGGGAGCTGTTTTTT.

This clone was counted between two and nine times. The chain couples TRBV5-6 to TRBJ1-6; D remains unclear. Germline V CDR1 and CDR2: SGHDT, YYEEEE. There are 12 residues in the CDR3. V lost 4 bases and J lost 14, with 13 bases in between. CDR3 loop: CASSPDGIALHF. CDR3 nucleotides: TGTGCCAGCAGCCCGGACGGAATTGCCCTCCACTTT.

The chain recombines TRBV12-5 with TRBJ2-7; D call uncertain. CDR3 length equals 12 residues. V was trimmed by 4 bases and J by 6 bases, leaving 10 bases between them. CDR1 is LGHNT and CDR2 is FRNRAP in the germline V gene. The CDR3 DNA follows: TGTGCTAGTGGTTCGGTAAGGACCGAGCAGTACTTC. Its protein is CASGSVRTEQYF.